This record covers a single TCR beta chain. No antigen is known for it. This sample was taken from a study of T cell responses to AZD1222 COVID-19 vaccine. Study findings and constraints: Females outnumbered males among donors, who were mostly white British; clonal diversity was possibly underestimated.

Clones were read by immunoSEQ multiplex PCR, and TCRdb kept only the in-frame ones, dropping some. The sample records some 100,000 clones, more than 75% being singletons. The CDR3 runs 13 residues. V was trimmed by 3 bases and J by 8 bases, leaving 8 bases between them. Looked up from germline, CDR1 is KGHSH and CDR2 is LQKENI. The TCR originated in an adult who received the AZD1222 COVID-19 vaccine. The V gene is TRBV18, the J gene TRBJ1-6; no firm D call. The sample here was peripheral blood, taken 28 days after the second AZD1222 dose. The CDR3 DNA follows: TGTGCCAGCTCACCGCACAGCGATTCACCCCTCCACTTT. Protein sequence: CASSPHSDSPLHF.